This T cell receptor (beta chain) was observed in a study of shared clonotypes between healthy human individuals. On this clone itself: Its target is not known.

Per the germline V gene, CDR1 is MDHEN and CDR2 is SYDVKM. CDR3 length equals 14 residues. Trimming left V 8 bases short and J 0 bases short, with 11 bases between. Notes on the study in general: When naive CD4 clonotypes were compared across a handful of donors, around 5% were shared. Estimated richness was generally greater in naive than memory subsets.

The assay ran at deep level. Per the study methods: Filtering of immunoSEQ junctional sequences could not match full-length read filtering. TCRdb's table, derived via immunoSEQ multiplex PCR, lists solely in-frame clones and lacks some. V, J and clone size reflect that table, while D and trimming were determined from the DNA. This sample has 650,000 to 750,000 clones, with approximately 79% found just once. The genes are TRBV28 and TRBJ2-1; no clear D. The source material was memory CD4+ T cells sorted from blood. Subset noted: CD45RA-negative fraction. This receptor was identified in a woman aged 25 to 39 in good health. DNA for the CDR3: TGTGCCAGCCCACCCTCAAGCTCCTACAATGAGCAGTTCTTC. Translated, it gives CASPPSSSYNEQFF.